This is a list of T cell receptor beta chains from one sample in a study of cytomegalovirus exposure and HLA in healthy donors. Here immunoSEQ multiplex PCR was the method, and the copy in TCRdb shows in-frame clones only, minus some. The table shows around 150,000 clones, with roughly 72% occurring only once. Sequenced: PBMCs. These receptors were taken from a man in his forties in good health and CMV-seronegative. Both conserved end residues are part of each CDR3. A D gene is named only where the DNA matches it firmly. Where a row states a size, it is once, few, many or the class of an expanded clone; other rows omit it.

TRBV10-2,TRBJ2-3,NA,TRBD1,CASSDNRGTDTQYF,TGCGCCAGCAGTGATAACAGGGGAACAGATACGCAGTATTTT
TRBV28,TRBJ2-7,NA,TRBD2,CASRALLAGISEQYF,TGTGCCAGCAGAGCCCTTCTAGCGGGGATTAGCGAGCAGTACTTC
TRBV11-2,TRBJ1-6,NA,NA,CASSGGPTPLHF,TGTGCCAGCAGCGGCGGGCCGACACCCCTCCACTTT
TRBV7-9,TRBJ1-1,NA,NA,CASSLGIGRGGTEAFF,TGTGCCAGCAGCTTAGGAATTGGTAGGGGGGGAACTGAAGCTTTCTTT
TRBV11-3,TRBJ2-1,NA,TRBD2,CASSPGLNEQFF,TGTGCCAGCAGCCCGGGACTAAATGAGCAGTTCTTC
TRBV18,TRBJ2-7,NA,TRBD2,CASSPTSGIGSYEQYF,TGTGCCAGCTCACCAACTAGCGGGATTGGCTCCTACGAGCAGTACTTC
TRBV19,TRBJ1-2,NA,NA,CASSPRNYGYTF,TGTGCCAGTAGTCCCCGGAACTATGGCTACACCTTC
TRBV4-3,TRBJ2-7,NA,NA,CASSQEEGEGSYEQYF,TGCGCCAGCAGCCAAGAAGAAGGGGAAGGCTCCTACGAGCAGTACTTC
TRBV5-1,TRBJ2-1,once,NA,CASSSGYSGLYNEQFF,TGCGCCAGCAGCTCCGGGTACAGCGGTCTTTACAATGAGCAGTTCTTC
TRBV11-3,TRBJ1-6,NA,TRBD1,CASSLDGQDNSPLHF,TGTGCCAGCAGCTTAGATGGACAGGATAATTCACCCCTCCACTTT
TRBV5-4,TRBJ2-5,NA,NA,CASSLVGGVGETQYF,TGTGCCAGCAGCTTGGTGGGGGGAGTGGGCGAGACCCAGTACTTC
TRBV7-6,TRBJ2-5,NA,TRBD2,CASSLGLAGETQYF,TGTGCCAGCAGCCTTGGACTAGCGGGAGAGACCCAGTACTTC
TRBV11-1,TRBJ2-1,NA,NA,CASSVGGAANNEQFF,TGTGCCAGCAGCGTTGGGGGGGCCGCCAACAATGAGCAGTTCTTC
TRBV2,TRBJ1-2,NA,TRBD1,CASSAGTGGNYTF,TGTGCCAGCAGTGCCGGGACAGGGGGGAATTACACCTTC
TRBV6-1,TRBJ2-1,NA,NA,CASSELRGATPYNEQFF,TGTGCCAGCAGTGAGTTACGGGGGGCCACCCCCTACAATGAGCAGTTCTTC
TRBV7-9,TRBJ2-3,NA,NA,CASSLAQVSVYTQYF,TGTGCCAGCAGCTTAGCGCAGGTGTCAGTCTATACGCAGTATTTT
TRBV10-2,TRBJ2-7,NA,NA,CASSDSLKWQYF,TGCGCCAGCAGTGACAGTTTGAAGTGGCAGTACTTC
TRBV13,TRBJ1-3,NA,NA,CASSFTGSGNTIYF,TGTGCCAGCAGCTTCACCGGGTCTGGAAACACCATATATTTT
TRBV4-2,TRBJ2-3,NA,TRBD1,CASSQPDRDNTDTQYF,TGTGCCAGCAGCCAGCCCGACAGGGACAACACAGATACGCAGTATTTT
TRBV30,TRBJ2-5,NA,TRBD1,CAFDRGQLETQYF,TGTGCCTTTGACAGGGGGCAGTTGGAGACCCAGTACTTC
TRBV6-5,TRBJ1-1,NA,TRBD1,CASIPDRDILEAFF,TGTGCCAGCATTCCGGACAGGGATATCCTTGAAGCTTTCTTT
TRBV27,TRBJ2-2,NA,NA,CASSIGTPGELFF,TGTGCCAGCAGTATAGGGACTCCCGGGGAGCTGTTTTTT
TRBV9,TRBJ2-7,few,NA,CASSVGGTINTYEQYF,TGTGCCAGCAGCGTAGGGGGGACAATCAACACCTACGAGCAGTACTTC
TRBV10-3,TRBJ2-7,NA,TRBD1,CAISQDRGLGEQYF,TGTGCCATCAGCCAGGACAGGGGGCTTGGTGAGCAGTACTTC
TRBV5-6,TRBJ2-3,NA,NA,CASSFFDRTSTDTQYF,TGTGCCAGCAGCTTCTTCGACAGGACTAGCACAGATACGCAGTATTTT
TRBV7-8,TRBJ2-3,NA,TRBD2,CASSREGLGTDTQYF,TGTGCCAGCTCCCGGGAGGGCTTGGGGACAGATACGCAGTATTTT
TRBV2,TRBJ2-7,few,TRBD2,CASSIERGATYEQYF,TGTGCCAGCAGTATCGAGCGGGGGGCGACCTACGAGCAGTACTTC
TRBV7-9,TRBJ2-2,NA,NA,CASSLLWGNTGELFF,TGTGCCAGCAGCTTACTATGGGGCAACACCGGGGAGCTGTTTTTT
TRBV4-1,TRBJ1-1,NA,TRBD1,CASSHSGTGKTEAFF,TGCGCCAGCAGCCATTCCGGGACAGGGAAGACTGAAGCTTTCTTT
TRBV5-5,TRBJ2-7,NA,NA,CASSHSYEQYF,TGTGCCAGCAGCCACTCCTACGAGCAGTACTTC
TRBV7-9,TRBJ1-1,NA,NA,CASSRRSTEAFF,TGTGCCAGCAGCCGGAGGAGCACTGAAGCTTTCTTT
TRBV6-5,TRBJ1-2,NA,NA,CASSRGLGGGYTF,TGTGCCAGCAGCAGGGGCTTAGGAGGTGGCTACACCTTC
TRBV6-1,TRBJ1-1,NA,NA,CASSEYPQMNTEAFF,TGTGCCAGCAGTGAATATCCACAGATGAACACTGAAGCTTTCTTT
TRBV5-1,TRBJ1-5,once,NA,CASSLAGDQPQNF,TGCGCCAGCAGCTTGGCGGGGGATCAGCCCCAGAATTTT
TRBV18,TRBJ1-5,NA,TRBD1,CASSLGTGNQPQHF,TGTGCCAGCTCACTGGGGACAGGAAATCAGCCCCAGCATTTT
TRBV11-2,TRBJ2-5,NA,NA,CASSLARGETQYF,TGTGCCAGCAGCTTAGCCAGGGGAGAGACCCAGTACTTC
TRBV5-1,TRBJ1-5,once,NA,CASSLGAVSSNQPQHF,TGCGCCAGCAGCTTGGGGGCAGTCTCTAGCAATCAGCCCCAGCATTTT
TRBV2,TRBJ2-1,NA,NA,CASRRGAGPGLGYEQFF,TGTGCCAGCAGGAGGGGCGCGGGGCCAGGATTGGGGTATGAGCAGTTCTTC
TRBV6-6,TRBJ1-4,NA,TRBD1,CASSYTSGTGDEKLFF,TGTGCCAGCAGTTACACCTCCGGGACAGGGGATGAAAAACTGTTTTTT
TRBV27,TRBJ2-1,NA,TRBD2,CASRSGRAGNEQFF,TGTGCCAGCAGGAGCGGGAGGGCGGGGAATGAGCAGTTCTTC
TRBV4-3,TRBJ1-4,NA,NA,CASSQDPRTVTNEKLFF,TGCGCCAGCAGCCAAGATCCCCGGACAGTAACTAATGAAAAACTGTTTTTT
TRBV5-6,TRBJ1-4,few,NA,CASSYVWGIDEKLFF,TGTGCCAGCAGCTACGTCTGGGGCATAGATGAAAAACTGTTTTTT
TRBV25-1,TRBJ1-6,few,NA,CASSESKSGASPLHF,TGTGCCAGCAGTGAATCTAAAAGCGGAGCTTCACCCCTCCACTTT
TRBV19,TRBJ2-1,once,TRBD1,CASRADRGRKSSYNEQFF,TGTGCCAGTAGAGCGGACAGGGGGCGAAAGAGCTCCTACAATGAGCAGTTCTTC
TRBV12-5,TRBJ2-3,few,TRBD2,CASGLGTSGDTQYF,TGTGCTAGTGGTTTAGGAACTAGCGGTGATACGCAGTATTTT
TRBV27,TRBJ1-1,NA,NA,CASSLLAGGMNTEAFF,TGTGCCAGCAGTTTACTGGCGGGGGGCATGAACACTGAAGCTTTCTTT
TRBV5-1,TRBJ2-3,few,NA,CASSTSTASTDTQYF,TGCGCCAGCAGCACGTCGACAGCTAGCACAGATACGCAGTATTTT
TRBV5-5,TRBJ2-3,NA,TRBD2,CASSLEWRAGESTDTQYF,TGTGCCAGCAGCTTGGAGTGGAGAGCGGGGGAGAGCACAGATACGCAGTATTTT